This TCR beta chain is drawn from a study of T cell repertoires in cytomegalovirus infection. The overall study: The public TCR beta signatures pointed to both CMV infection and matching HLA type. Study-level findings and limits: CMV carriers with the relevant HLA were identified by cumulative public TCR beta family frequency. Ex vivo responses were dominated by HLA-C-restricted CMV-specific TCR beta clonotypes.

In this sample, this clonotype turned up many times. Its matching antigen is unknown. CDR1 is SGHTA and CDR2 is FQGNSA in the germline V gene. V was pared by 1 base and J by 2 bases, with 10 bases between. The CDR3 is made up of 15 amino acids. Each CDR3 protein is one row after TCRdb ran MiXCR on the reads. The sample carries 300,000 to 400,000 distinct CDR3 sequences, around 18% recorded once. Sequencing was performed on PBMCs. The chain links TRBV7-2 to TRBJ2-3, with D possibly being TRBD1 (6 bases). The receptor was isolated from a human donor in good health (CMV status not recorded). Some clones in this sample may be carry-over from other donors' samples. The CDR3 bases are TGTGCCAGCAGCTTAGGGACAGTCCCCACAGATACGCAGTATTTT. As protein: CASSLGTVPTDTQYF.